This T cell receptor (beta chain) was sequenced in a study of blood T cell repertoires in COVID-19. Overall study context: Donors in the United States, Italy and Spain gave samples during acute or convalescent COVID-19.

Per the authors' pipeline: Estimates of nucleated cell counts were drawn from the amplification of reference gene primers. TCRdb's table, derived via immunoSEQ multiplex PCR, lists solely in-frame clones and lacks some. That table is the source of V, J and clone size, and D and trimming were worked out from the DNA. Seen here are fewer than 120,000 clones, over 60% observed once, and the top ten hold more than 15%. The clonotype was recovered from a woman of 80 years or more with active or convalescent COVID-19. Sequenced sample: peripheral blood.

Here the CDR3 reads CASSLGYAMNTEAFF. Here the CDR3 DNA reads TGCGCCAGCAGCCTCGGTTATGCCATGAACACTGAAGCTTTCTTT. The V call is TRBV5-1, the J call TRBJ1-1, with unresolved D. V gave up 4 bases and J gave up 0 bases, with 13 bases separating them. Germline CDR1 SGHRS, CDR2 YFSETQ. The CDR3 runs 15 residues.